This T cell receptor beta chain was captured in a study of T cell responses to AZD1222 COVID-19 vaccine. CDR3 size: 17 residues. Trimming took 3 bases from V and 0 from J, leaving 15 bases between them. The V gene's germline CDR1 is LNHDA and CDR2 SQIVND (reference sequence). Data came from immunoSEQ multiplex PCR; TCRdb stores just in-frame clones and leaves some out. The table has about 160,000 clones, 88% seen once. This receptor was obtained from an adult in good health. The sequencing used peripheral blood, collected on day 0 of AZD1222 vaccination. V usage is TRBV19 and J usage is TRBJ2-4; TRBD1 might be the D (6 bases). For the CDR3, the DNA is TGTGCCAGTAGTATGGACAGTCAGCCTTTAGCCAAAAACATTCAGTACTTC. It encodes CASSMDSQPLAKNIQYF.